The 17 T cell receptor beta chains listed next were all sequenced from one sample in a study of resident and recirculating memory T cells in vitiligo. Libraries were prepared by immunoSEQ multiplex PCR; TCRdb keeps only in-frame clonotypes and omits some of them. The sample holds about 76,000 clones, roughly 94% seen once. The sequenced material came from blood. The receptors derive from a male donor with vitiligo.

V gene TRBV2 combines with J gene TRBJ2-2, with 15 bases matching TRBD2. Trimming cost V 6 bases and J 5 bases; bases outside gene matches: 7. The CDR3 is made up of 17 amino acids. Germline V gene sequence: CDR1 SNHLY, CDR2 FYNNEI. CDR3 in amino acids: CASRGLAGGRGTGELFF. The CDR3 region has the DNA TGTGCCAGCAGGGGACTAGCGGGAGGAAGAGGAACCGGGGAGCTGTTTTTT.

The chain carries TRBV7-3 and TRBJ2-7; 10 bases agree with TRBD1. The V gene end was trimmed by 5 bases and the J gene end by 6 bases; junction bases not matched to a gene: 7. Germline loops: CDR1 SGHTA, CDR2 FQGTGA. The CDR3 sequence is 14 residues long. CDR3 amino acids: CASSPRDRGSEQYF. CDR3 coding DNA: TGTGCCAGCAGCCCTCGGGACAGGGGTTCCGAGCAGTACTTC.

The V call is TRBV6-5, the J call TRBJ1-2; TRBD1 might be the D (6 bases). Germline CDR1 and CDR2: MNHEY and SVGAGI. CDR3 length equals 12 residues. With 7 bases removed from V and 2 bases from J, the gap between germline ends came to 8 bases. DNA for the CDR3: TGTGCCAGCACAGACAGGAACTATGGCTACACCTTC. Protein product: CASTDRNYGYTF.

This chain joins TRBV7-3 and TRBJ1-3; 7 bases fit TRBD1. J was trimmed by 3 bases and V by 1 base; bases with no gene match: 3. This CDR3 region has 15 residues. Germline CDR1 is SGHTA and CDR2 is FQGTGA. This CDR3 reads CASSLNWDSGNTIYF. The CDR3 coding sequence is TGTGCCAGCAGCTTAAACTGGGACAGTGGAAACACCATATATTTT.

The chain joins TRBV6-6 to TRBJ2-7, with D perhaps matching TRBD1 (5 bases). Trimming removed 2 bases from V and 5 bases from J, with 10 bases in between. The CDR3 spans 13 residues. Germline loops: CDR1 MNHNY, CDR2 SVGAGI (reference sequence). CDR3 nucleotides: TGTGCCAGCAGTTACGGGCAGGGCCACGAGCAGTACTTC. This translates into CASSYGQGHEQYF.

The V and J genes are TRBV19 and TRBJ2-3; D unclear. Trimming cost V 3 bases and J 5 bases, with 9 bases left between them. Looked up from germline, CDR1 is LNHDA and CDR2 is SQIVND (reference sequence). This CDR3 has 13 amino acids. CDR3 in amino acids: CASSIFLRDTQYF. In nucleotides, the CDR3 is TGTGCCAGTAGTATCTTCCTCAGAGATACGCAGTATTTT.

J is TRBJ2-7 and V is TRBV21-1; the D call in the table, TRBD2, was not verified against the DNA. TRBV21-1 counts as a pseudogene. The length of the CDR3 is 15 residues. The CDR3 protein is CASTLPGTSAYEQYF. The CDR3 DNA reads TGTGCCAGCACCCTACCCGGGACTAGCGCCTACGAGCAGTACTTC.

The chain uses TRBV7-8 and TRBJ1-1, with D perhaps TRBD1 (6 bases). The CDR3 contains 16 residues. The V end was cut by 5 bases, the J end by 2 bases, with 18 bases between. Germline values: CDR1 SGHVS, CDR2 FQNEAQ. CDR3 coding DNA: TGTGCCAGCAGCCTAGGATCGACAGGAGCTAACACTGAAGCTTTCTTT. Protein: CASSLGSTGANTEAFF.

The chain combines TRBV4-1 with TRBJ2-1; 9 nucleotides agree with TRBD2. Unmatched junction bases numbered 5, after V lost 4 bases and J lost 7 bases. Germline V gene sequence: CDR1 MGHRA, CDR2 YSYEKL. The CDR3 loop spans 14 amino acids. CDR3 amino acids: CASSLTSGLNEQFF. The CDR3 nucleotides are TGCGCCAGCAGCCTGACTAGCGGCCTGAATGAGCAGTTCTTC.

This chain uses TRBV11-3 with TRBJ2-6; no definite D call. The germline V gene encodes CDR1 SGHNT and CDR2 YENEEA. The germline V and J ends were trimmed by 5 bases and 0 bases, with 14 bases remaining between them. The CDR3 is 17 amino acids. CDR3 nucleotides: TGTGCCAGCAGCAGTAGCTCCTCGACCTCTGGGGCCAACGTCCTGACTTTC. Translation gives CASSSSSSTSGANVLTF.

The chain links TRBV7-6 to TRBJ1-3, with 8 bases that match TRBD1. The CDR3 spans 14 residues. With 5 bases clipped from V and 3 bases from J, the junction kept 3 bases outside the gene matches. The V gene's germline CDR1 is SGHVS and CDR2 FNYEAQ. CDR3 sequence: CASSGGTGGNTIYF. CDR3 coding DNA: TGTGCCAGCAGCGGAGGGACAGGTGGAAACACCATATATTTT.

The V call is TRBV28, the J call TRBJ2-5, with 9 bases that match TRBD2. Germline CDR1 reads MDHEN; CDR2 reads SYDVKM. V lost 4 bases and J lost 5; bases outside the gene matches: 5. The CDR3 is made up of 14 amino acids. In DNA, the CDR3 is TGTGCCAGCAGTTGGATAGCGGGAGACGAGACCCAGTACTTC. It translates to CASSWIAGDETQYF.

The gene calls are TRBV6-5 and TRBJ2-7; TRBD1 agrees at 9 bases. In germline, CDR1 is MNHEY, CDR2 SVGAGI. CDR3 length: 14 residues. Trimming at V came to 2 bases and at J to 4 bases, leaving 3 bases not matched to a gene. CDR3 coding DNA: TGTGCCAGCAGTTACGGGACAGGGCTATACGAGCAGTACTTC. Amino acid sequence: CASSYGTGLYEQYF.

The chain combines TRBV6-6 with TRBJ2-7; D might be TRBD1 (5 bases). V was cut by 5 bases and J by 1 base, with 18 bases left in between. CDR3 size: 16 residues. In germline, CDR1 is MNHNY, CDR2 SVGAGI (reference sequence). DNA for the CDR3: TGTGCCAGCAGTAAATCCTGGTCCCCAGGGTCCTACGAGCAGTACTTC. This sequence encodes CASSKSWSPGSYEQYF.

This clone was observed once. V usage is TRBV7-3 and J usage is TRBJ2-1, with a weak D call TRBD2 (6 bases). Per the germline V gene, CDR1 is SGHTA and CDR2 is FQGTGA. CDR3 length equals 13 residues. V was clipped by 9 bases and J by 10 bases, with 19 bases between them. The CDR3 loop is CASAAGSTEEQFF. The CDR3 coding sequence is TGTGCCAGTGCTGCGGGGTCCACGGAAGAGCAGTTCTTC. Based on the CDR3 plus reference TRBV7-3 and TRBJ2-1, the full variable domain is GAGVSQTPSNKVTEKGKYVELRCDPISGHTALYWYRQSLGQGPEFLIYFQGTGAADDSGLPNDRFFAVRPEGSVSTLKIQRTERGDSAVYLCASAAGSTEEQFFGPGTRLTVL.

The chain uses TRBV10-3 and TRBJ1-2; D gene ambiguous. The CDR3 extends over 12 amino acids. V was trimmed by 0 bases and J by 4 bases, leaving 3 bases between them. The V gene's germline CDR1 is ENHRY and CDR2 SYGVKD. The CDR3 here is CAISESLYGYTF. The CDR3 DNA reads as TGTGCCATCAGTGAGTCCCTCTATGGCTACACCTTC.

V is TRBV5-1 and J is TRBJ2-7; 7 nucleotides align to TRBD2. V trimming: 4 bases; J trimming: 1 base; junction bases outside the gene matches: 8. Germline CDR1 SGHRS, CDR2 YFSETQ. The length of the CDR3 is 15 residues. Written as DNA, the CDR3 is TGCGCCAGCAGCCCTACGACTAGCCGATCCTACGAGCAGTACTTC. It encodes CASSPTTSRSYEQYF. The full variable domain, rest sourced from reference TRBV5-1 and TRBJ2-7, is KAGVTQTPRYLIKTRGQQVTLSCSPISGHRSVSWYQQTPGQGLQFLFEYFSETQRNKGNFPGRFSGRQFSNSRSEMNVSTLELGDSALYLCASSPTTSRSYEQYFGPGTRLTVT.